Below, 30 T cell receptor beta chains from the same sample are listed, as sequenced in a study of blood T cell repertoires in COVID-19. Data came from immunoSEQ multiplex PCR; TCRdb stores just in-frame clones and leaves some out. The table lists roughly 200,000 clones, approximately 85% of them singletons. Sample: peripheral blood. The receptors derive from a woman in her sixties or seventies with acute or convalescent COVID-19.

The V call is TRBV29-1, the J call TRBJ2-5; weak D call: TRBD2 (6 bases). Deletions cut 5 bases from V and 3 bases from J, with 7 bases between. Germline CDR1 reads SQVTM; CDR2 reads ANQGSEA. This CDR3 has 11 residues. CDR3 in amino acids: CSVRREETQYF. The CDR3 region has the DNA TGCAGCGTTCGGAGGGAAGAGACCCAGTACTTC.

The V gene is TRBV6-5, the J gene TRBJ1-6, with D maybe TRBD1 (5 bases). The V gene lost 6 bases and the J gene lost 5 bases, with 11 bases spanning the gap. The germline gives CDR1 MNHEY, CDR2 SVGAGI. CDR3 length equals 14 residues. In DNA, the CDR3 is TGTGCCAGCAGGCCGGAACAGGATAATTCACCCCTCCACTTT. Translation: CASRPEQDNSPLHF.

J is TRBJ1-3 and V is TRBV7-9; D not resolved. Germline CDR1 is SEHNR and CDR2 is FQNEAQ (reference sequence). Trimming stripped 4 bases from V and 1 base from J, with 8 bases between. The CDR3 spans 14 residues. The CDR3 sequence is CASSSRMSGNTIYF. Here the CDR3 DNA reads TGTGCCAGCAGCTCGCGGATGTCTGGAAACACCATATATTTT.

The gene calls are TRBV12-3 or TRBV12-4 and TRBJ2-7; no clear D. The CDR3 covers 11 residues. V shed 4 bases and J shed 7 bases, with 8 bases lying between them. CDR3 nucleotides: TGTGCCAGCAGTTCCTCGAGAGAGCAGTACTTC. It yields the protein CASSSSREQYF.

The chain is built from TRBV10-3 and TRBJ2-3, with a tentative D call TRBD2 (6 bases). Germline CDR1 reads ENHRY; CDR2 reads SYGVKD. CDR3 length: 17 residues. Trimming left V 3 bases short and J 1 base short, with 17 bases between. The CDR3 sequence: CAISDPVVGGGTDTQYF. In DNA, the CDR3 is TGTGCCATCAGTGATCCGGTTGTGGGCGGGGGCACAGATACGCAGTATTTT.

The rearrangement joins TRBV5-1 to TRBJ1-3, with TRBD1 matching 10 bases. The germline V gene encodes CDR1 SGHRS and CDR2 YFSETQ. The CDR3 spans 16 residues. The ends lost 3 bases at V and 1 base at J; junction bases unmatched: 4. CDR3 nucleotide sequence: TGCGCCAGCAGCTCTGGACAGGGGGTTTCTGGAAACACCATATATTTT. Its translation: CASSSGQGVSGNTIYF.

This chain uses TRBV10-3 with TRBJ2-1, with TRBD2 matching 8 bases. The length of the CDR3 is 15 residues. The V gene's germline CDR1 is ENHRY and CDR2 SYGVKD. Germline trimming cut 4 bases from V and 5 bases from J; bases unmatched to any gene: 7. DNA for the CDR3: TGTGCCATCAGTGGGGGACTAGGCGCTCACAATGAGCAGTTCTTC. Translated, it gives CAISGGLGAHNEQFF.

This clone was detected only once. This sequence joins TRBV7-2 and TRBJ2-1; 12 nucleotides agree with TRBD2. V was pared by 6 bases and J by 5 bases, with 5 bases of the junction left unmatched. CDR3 length: 15 residues. Germline values: CDR1 SGHTA, CDR2 FQGNSA. CDR3 sequence: CASRRTSGVNNEQFF. In DNA, the CDR3 is TGTGCCAGCAGGCGGACTAGCGGGGTAAACAATGAGCAGTTCTTC.

The genes are TRBV7-3 and TRBJ1-6, with D uncertain. The CDR3 loop spans 15 amino acids. The germline gives CDR1 SGHTA, CDR2 FQGTGA. V dropped 2 bases and J dropped 2 bases, with 7 bases sitting between them. This CDR3 reads CASSLETAYNSPLHF. CDR3 nucleotides: TGTGCCAGCAGCTTAGAAACTGCCTATAATTCACCCCTCCACTTT.

This clone has more than one count but fewer than ten. The chain is built from TRBV19 and TRBJ2-1; TRBD2 matches at 8 bases. The J segment lost 10 bases and the V segment lost 7 bases, leaving 21 bases of the junction unmatched. Germline V gives CDR1 LNHDA, CDR2 SQIVND (reference sequence). The CDR3 sequence is 17 residues long. CDR3 in DNA: TGTGCCAGTACTTCCCTCGGGACTAGTACAGTATCAAACGAGCAGTTCTTC. Its translation is CASTSLGTSTVSNEQFF.

J is TRBJ2-1 and V is TRBV29-1; 8 nucleotides match TRBD2. With 6 bases clipped from V and 0 bases from J, the junction kept 4 bases outside the gene matches. This CDR3 spans 14 amino acids. Germline V gives CDR1 SQVTM, CDR2 ANQGSEA. The CDR3 sequence is CSVSGSTSYNEQFF. CDR3 nucleotide sequence: TGCAGCGTGAGCGGGAGTACCTCCTACAATGAGCAGTTCTTC.

This chain connects TRBV7-9 to TRBJ2-2; 8 positions agree with TRBD1. With V trimmed by 3 bases and J by 1 base, 1 base remained unmatched. The germline CDR1 and CDR2 sequences are SEHNR and FQNEAQ (reference sequence). This CDR3 contains 15 residues. The CDR3 sequence is CASSFGTGNTGELFF. The CDR3, as DNA: TGTGCCAGCAGCTTTGGGACAGGGAACACCGGGGAGCTGTTTTTT.

This clone was observed at least ten times. This sample includes further DNA sequences coding for the same CDR3. The rearrangement links TRBV28 to TRBJ1-5, with D tentatively TRBD1 (5 bases). Trimming cost V 3 bases and J 1 base, with 13 bases left between them. This CDR3 is 16 amino acids long. From germline, CDR1 is MDHEN and CDR2 SYDVKM. The CDR3 region has the DNA TGTGCCAGCAGTTTTTCGGGGGGAGGAAGCAATCAGCCCCAGCATTTT. Protein product: CASSFSGGGSNQPQHF.

The rearrangement uses TRBV11-3 and TRBJ2-2; 8 nucleotides match TRBD1. The CDR3 runs 15 residues. Germline values: CDR1 SGHNT, CDR2 YENEEA. V was clipped by 0 bases and J by 8 bases; unmatched bases: 5. The DNA for the CDR3 is TGTGCCAGCAGCTTAGAGGTCAGGGGGCGTGGGGAGCTGTTTTTT. Translating gives CASSLEVRGRGELFF.

This chain links TRBV9 with TRBJ1-2; D gene unclear. V lost 4 bases and J 8 bases, leaving 12 bases between the germline ends. CDR3 length equals 12 residues. CDR1 and CDR2 (germline): SGDLS, YYNGEE. DNA for the CDR3: TGTGCCAGCAGCCTCCCGAACTCAGGCTACACCTTC. Translating it yields CASSLPNSGYTF.

V is TRBV13 and J is TRBJ2-5; D possibly corresponds to TRBD1 (6 bases). Trimming removed 4 bases from V and 1 base from J, with 10 bases in between. The CDR3 has 14 amino acids. Germline V lookup: CDR1 PRHDT, CDR2 FYEKMQ (reference sequence). DNA for the CDR3: TGTGCCAGCAGCTATCGGACAGCCCAAGAGACCCAGTACTTC. Protein product: CASSYRTAQETQYF.

The rearrangement uses TRBV28 and TRBJ1-1; TRBD1 might be the D (5 bases). Between the trimmed V and J ends, which lost 7 bases and 3 bases, there was a span of 9 bases. The CDR3 has 12 residues. Per germline, CDR1 MDHEN and CDR2 SYDVKM. The DNA for the CDR3 is TGTGCCAGCACCCAGGGTCACACTGAAGCTTTCTTT. Translating gives CASTQGHTEAFF.

The chain couples TRBV5-4 to TRBJ2-7; TRBD2 is a possible D gene (5 bases). Trimming shortened V by 4 bases and J by 2 bases, and 16 bases separated the two germline ends. CDR1 and CDR2 (germline): SGHNT, YYREEE (reference sequence). The CDR3 runs 15 residues. In DNA form, the CDR3 reads TGTGCCAGCAGCCTAGGGTCCCCCGGGGCCTACGAGCAGTACTTC. As protein: CASSLGSPGAYEQYF.

The rearrangement uses TRBV30 and TRBJ1-3, with TRBD1 identical over 8 bases. Germline-derived CDR1 and CDR2 are GTSNPN and SVGIG (reference sequence). Losses at the gene ends were 2 bases for V and 3 bases for J; bases not matched to a gene: 15. This CDR3 has 18 residues. CDR3 DNA sequence: TGTGCCTGGAGTATTAGAGGGGGCAGGGGGCTTGGTGGAAACACCATATATTTT. It is translated as CAWSIRGGRGLGGNTIYF.

This chain uses TRBV2 with TRBJ2-2; the D gene is possibly TRBD1 (5 bases). Trimming took 6 bases from V and 6 from J, leaving 11 bases between them. The CDR3 sequence is 13 residues long. Germline-derived CDR1 and CDR2 are SNHLY and FYNNEI. The chain's CDR3 is CASSATGSGELFF. CDR3 bases: TGTGCCAGCAGCGCCACAGGATCCGGGGAGCTGTTTTTT.

This rearrangement joins TRBV6-5 to TRBJ1-2, with 12 bases fitting TRBD1. The CDR3 is made up of 15 amino acids. Trimming took 6 bases from V and 2 from J; bases not matched to a gene: 4. Germline V gives CDR1 MNHEY, CDR2 SVGAGI. CDR3 sequence: CASRGQGARNYGYTF. In DNA form, the CDR3 reads TGTGCCAGCAGGGGACAGGGGGCTCGCAACTATGGCTACACCTTC.

This rearrangement joins TRBV14 to TRBJ1-2, with D possibly being TRBD1 (5 bases). Trimming stripped 3 bases from V and 7 bases from J, with 15 bases between. Germline CDR1 SGHDN, CDR2 FVKESK. CDR3 size: 14 residues. The CDR3 DNA follows: TGTGCCAGCAGCCATGGGCGGGACTTTATTGGCTACACCTTC. This sequence encodes CASSHGRDFIGYTF.

The chain carries TRBV11-2 and TRBJ2-7, with 9 bases that match TRBD1. V was pared by 5 bases and J by 2 bases, with 7 bases of the junction left unmatched. Germline V CDR1 and CDR2: SGHAT, FQNNGV. The CDR3 is 15 residues long. The CDR3 reads CASSTFGQGTYEQYF. CDR3 bases: TGTGCCAGCAGCACATTCGGACAGGGGACCTACGAGCAGTACTTC.

This clone was picked up one time. The V and J genes are TRBV9 and TRBJ2-1; 9 bases are a match to TRBD2. The junction had 7 bases not matched to a gene; V was cut back by 0 bases and J by 3 bases. The germline V gene has CDR1 SGDLS and CDR2 YYNGEE. The CDR3 extends over 17 amino acids. Here the CDR3 DNA reads TGTGCCAGCAGCGTAGTGGCTAGCGGGAAGAGCTACAATGAGCAGTTCTTC. Its protein is CASSVVASGKSYNEQFF.

The chain joins TRBV4-1 to TRBJ1-2; D ambiguous. CDR3 length: 14 residues. Between the trimmed V and J ends, which lost 4 bases and 6 bases, there was a span of 15 bases. Germline V CDR1 and CDR2: MGHRA, YSYEKL. CDR3 coding DNA: TGCGCCAGCAGCCCCCCGAACCTGCGCCATGGCTACACCTTC. The encoded protein is CASSPPNLRHGYTF.

This chain connects TRBV7-9 to TRBJ1-4, with 7 bases fitting TRBD1. Germline V gene sequence: CDR1 SEHNR, CDR2 FQNEAQ (reference sequence). The CDR3 is 16 amino acids. V lost 5 bases and J lost 8; bases outside the gene matches: 14. The CDR3 region has the DNA TGTGCCAGCAGCCGCCTTTCCGGGACAGAAGGGGAAAAACTGTTTTTT. Encoded protein: CASSRLSGTEGEKLFF.

The DNA of the CDR3 is TGTGCCAGCAGCTTAGCGCAGGGGGTGGGGAATGAGCAGTTCTTC. Translating it yields CASSLAQGVGNEQFF. This chain joins TRBV7-2 and TRBJ2-1; 7 nucleotides match TRBD1. Germline lookup yields CDR1 SGHTA and CDR2 FQGNSA. CDR3 length equals 15 residues. Trimming at V came to 0 bases and at J to 7 bases, leaving 6 bases not matched to a gene.

V usage is TRBV3-1 (or the pseudogene TRBV3-2) and J usage is TRBJ2-2; a possible D gene is TRBD1 (6 bases). CDR1 LGHDT and CDR2 YNNKEL come from the germline V gene (reference sequence). The V end was cut by 5 bases, the J end by 7 bases, with 14 bases between. The CDR3 totals 14 residues. Here the CDR3 reads CASSYRQADGELFF. The DNA for the CDR3 is TGTGCCAGCAGCTACAGACAGGCTGACGGGGAGCTGTTTTTT.

The genes are TRBV11-2 and TRBJ2-7, with 8 bases lining up with TRBD2. The V and J ends lost 2 bases and 4 bases, in that order; junction bases with no gene match: 16. CDR1 and CDR2 (germline): SGHAT, FQNNGV. The CDR3 spans 18 residues. The DNA for the CDR3 is TGTGCCAGCAGCTTATCTGTCCGGGAGGGCCACATGTTTTACGAGCAGTACTTC. It translates to CASSLSVREGHMFYEQYF.

This clone showed up just a few times. The chain joins TRBV18 to TRBJ1-1; 9 bases align to TRBD1. CDR1 is KGHSH, CDR2 LQKENI, per germline. With V trimmed by 8 bases and J by 0 bases, 1 base remained unmatched. The CDR3 length is 13 residues. The CDR3: CASGTGLNTEAFF. The CDR3 region has the DNA TGTGCCAGCGGGACAGGGCTGAACACTGAAGCTTTCTTT.